Ten or more counts support the clone carrying this T cell receptor (beta chain). A second PCR of 7 to 11 cycles used a sample-barcoded 5' primer and a J-beta primer mix. One entry per CDR3 protein, called by TCRdb with MiXCR from the 5' RACE reads. The sample yields some 1.5 million distinct CDR3 sequences, 28% seen once. The data derive from a study of blood T cells in healthy people across ages. V gave up 2 bases and J gave up 2 bases, with 9 bases separating them. Germline CDR1 and CDR2: SGHAT and FQNNGV. CDR3 size: 14 residues. This chain links TRBV11-2 with TRBJ2-5; D perhaps matches TRBD1 (5 bases). Sequenced input: blood. This clonotype was sampled from a woman younger than 45 in good health. CDR3 DNA sequence: TGTGCCAGCAGCTTAATGGCAGGGCAAGAGACCCAGTACTTC. Translated, it gives CASSLMAGQETQYF.